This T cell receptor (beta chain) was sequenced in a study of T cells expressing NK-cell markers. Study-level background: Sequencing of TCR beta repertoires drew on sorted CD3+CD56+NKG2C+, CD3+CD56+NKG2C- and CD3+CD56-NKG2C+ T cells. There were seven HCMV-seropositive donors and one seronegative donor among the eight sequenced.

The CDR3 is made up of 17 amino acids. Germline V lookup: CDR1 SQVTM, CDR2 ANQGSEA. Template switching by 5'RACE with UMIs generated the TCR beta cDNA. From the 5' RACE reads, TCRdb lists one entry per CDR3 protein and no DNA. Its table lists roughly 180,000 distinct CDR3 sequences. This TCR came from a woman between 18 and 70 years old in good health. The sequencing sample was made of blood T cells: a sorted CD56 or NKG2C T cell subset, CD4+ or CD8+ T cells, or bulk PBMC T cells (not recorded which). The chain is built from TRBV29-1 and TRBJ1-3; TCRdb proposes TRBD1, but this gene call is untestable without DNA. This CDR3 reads CSVVRRGKGDSGNTIYF.